The rows below give T cell receptor beta chains drawn from one sample of a study of OX40 agonist ivuxolimab in advanced cancers. Profiled with immunoSEQ multiplex PCR; TCRdb holds only in-frame clones, not every one. Among more than 95,000 clones listed, approximately 93% were seen once. The sample in question was CD4+ or CD8+ T cells sorted from blood, obtained in a trial of the OX40 agonist ivuxolimab. These receptors all stem from an adult with an advanced solid tumor such as melanoma, head and neck, liver or kidney cancer. Both conserved end residues are trimmed from each CDR3. The order of the fields is CDR3 length, clone size, V gene, CDR3 protein. Not all rows give a size; the values are once, few, many and, for expanded clones, a class.

11,NA,TRBV7-2,ASSQGPGREQY
13,NA,TRBV28,ASSLVGQGLDEQY
11,NA,TRBV7-8,ASSLGLGETQY
14,NA,TRBV6-6,ASSPHPGTGSYEQY
11,NA,TRBV7-3,ASSLSNTGELF
12,NA,TRBV6-6,ASSPSSGRPEQF
13,NA,TRBV7-9,ASSFLTLSTGELF
13,few,TRBV18,ASSPRGGADEKLF
13,NA,TRBV18,ASSPPRGWNYGYT
12,few,TRBV28,ASSRTGGTSPLH
13,NA,TRBV6-5,ASSYSGQDNYGYT
14,NA,TRBV27,ASSPPGTIQRGTQY
12,NA,TRBV15,ATSRLGGGNTIY
11,NA,TRBV29-1,SKGGSSYNEQF
11,NA,TRBV5-1,ASSLSGIYEQY
15,NA,TRBV21-1,ASSKAVGRESTGELF
10,NA,TRBV10-2,ASSATAETQY
11,NA,TRBV5-6,ASSPTGVGGYT
11,NA,TRBV7-9,ASSPLETYEQY
11,NA,TRBV18,ASSMTGEETQY
14,once,TRBV5-4,ASSSHRGLASYEQY
14,NA,TRBV2,ASSETGRAGANVLT
13,once,TRBV6-1,ASSGRRGLGDEQF
15,few,TRBV11-3,ASSPGTGSRSGNTIY
13,NA,TRBV9,ASTNIQGGGTEAF
13,NA,TRBV30,AWSVLATTNEKLF
13,NA,TRBV28,ASSFGGRISREQF
14,once,TRBV7-8,ASSLGFRTGGYEQY
12,NA,TRBV6-6,ASSYPDRGDEQY
12,NA,TRBV10-2,ASSPGQTDTEAF
12,NA,TRBV29-1,SVEGRGWPYEQY
14,NA,TRBV5-4,ASSPGAGGYNSPLH
11,NA,TRBV11-1,ASSTGREQPQH
14,NA,TRBV28,ASNSGVGTRTGEQY
16,NA,TRBV4-3,ASSQEGWAGGPTGELF
12,once,TRBV6-6,ASSYRETGKEAF
13,NA,TRBV18,ASSPDRGAGNTIY
12,NA,TRBV7-2,ASSLAWDRGGYT
11,NA,TRBV4-1,ASSPSELYGYT
13,NA,TRBV19,ASSIGPQGVYEQY
11,few,TRBV27,ASSLRGSPGYT
12,NA,TRBV11-3,ASSLGGTNTEAF
14,NA,TRBV7-9,ASRRDRGVATYEQY
11,NA,TRBV7-8,ASSLAGEEGYT
12,NA,TRBV18,ASSPTQVLQPQH
12,NA,TRBV28,ASSLDRGAQPQH
11,NA,TRBV27,ASSLRTGYEQY
13,NA,TRBV7-2,ASSPAGPTGNTIY
9,once,TRBV20-1,SARGNYEQY
12,NA,TRBV5-1,ASSLDLSNYGYT
15,NA,TRBV7-6,ASSPWGSGGHGETQY